This T cell receptor (beta chain) appears in the sequencing data of a study of blood T cells in healthy people across ages. The V gene's germline CDR1 is MNHEY and CDR2 SVGAGI. The CDR3 runs 15 residues. Concerning this clonotype itself: The antigen remains unidentified.

Study results and limitations: PBMCs went unsorted, and a conclusive naive versus antigen-experienced comparison was therefore prevented. As age increased, TCR beta diversity per million T cells fell in a roughly linear fashion.

Using a J-beta primer mix together with a sample-barcoded 5' primer, a second PCR was run for roughly 7 to 11 cycles. Each CDR3 protein gets one entry after TCRdb re-called the 5' RACE reads with MiXCR. The sample lists approximately 2,000,000 distinct CDR3 sequences, more than 35% seen once, with roughly 23% in the top ten. This sequence originates from a human donor in good health. The rearrangement uses TRBV6-5 and TRBJ2-5; 7 bases map to TRBD1. TRBJ2-7 explains the end of the DNA better; the J call may be wrong. Sample: blood. The CDR3 DNA reads TGTGCCAGCAGTCGTGGGACAGTGAGTACCTACGAGCAGTACTTC. It yields the protein CASSRGTVSTYEQYF.